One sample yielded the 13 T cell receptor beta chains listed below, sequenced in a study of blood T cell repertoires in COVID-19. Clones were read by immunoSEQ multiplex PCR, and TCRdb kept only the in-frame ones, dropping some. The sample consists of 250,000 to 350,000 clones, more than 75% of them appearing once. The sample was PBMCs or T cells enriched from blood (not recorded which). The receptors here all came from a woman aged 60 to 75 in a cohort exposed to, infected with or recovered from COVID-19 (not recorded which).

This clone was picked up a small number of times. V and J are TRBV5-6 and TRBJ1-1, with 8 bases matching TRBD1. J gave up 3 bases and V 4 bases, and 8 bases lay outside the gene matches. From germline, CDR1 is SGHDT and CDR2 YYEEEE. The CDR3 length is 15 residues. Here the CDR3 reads CASSGDSGGDTEAFF. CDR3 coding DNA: TGTGCCAGCAGCGGGGACTCAGGGGGCGACACTGAAGCTTTCTTT. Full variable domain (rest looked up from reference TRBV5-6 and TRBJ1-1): DAGVTQSPTHLIKTRGQQVTLRCSPKSGHDTVSWYQQALGQGPQFIFQYYEEEERQRGNFPDRFSGHQFPNYSSELNVNALLLGDSALYLCASSGDSGGDTEAFFGQGTRLTVV.

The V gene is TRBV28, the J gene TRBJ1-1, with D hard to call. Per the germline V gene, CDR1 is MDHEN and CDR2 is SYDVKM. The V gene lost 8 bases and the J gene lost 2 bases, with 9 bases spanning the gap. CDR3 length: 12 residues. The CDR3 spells CASGPSNTEAFF. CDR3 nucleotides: TGTGCCAGCGGCCCATCAAACACTGAAGCTTTCTTT.

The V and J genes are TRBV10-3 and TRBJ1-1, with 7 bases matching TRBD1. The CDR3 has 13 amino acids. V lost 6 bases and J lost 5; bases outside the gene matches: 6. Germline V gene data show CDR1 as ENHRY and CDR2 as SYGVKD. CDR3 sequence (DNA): TGTGCCATCAGCCAAAAACAGGGGACTGAAGCTTTCTTT. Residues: CAISQKQGTEAFF.

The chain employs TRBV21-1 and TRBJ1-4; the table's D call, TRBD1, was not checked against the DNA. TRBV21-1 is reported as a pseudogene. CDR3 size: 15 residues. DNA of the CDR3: TGTGCCAGCAGCAACAAGGACAGATCTAATGAAAAACTGTTTTTT. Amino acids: CASSNKDRSNEKLFF.

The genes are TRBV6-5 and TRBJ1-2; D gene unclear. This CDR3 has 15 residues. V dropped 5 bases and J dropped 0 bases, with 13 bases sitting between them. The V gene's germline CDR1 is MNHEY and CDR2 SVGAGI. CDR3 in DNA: TGTGCCAGCAGTCTCGACGGGTATTCTAACTATGGCTACACCTTC. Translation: CASSLDGYSNYGYTF.

CDR3: CASSPGQGITEAFF. The DNA for the CDR3 is TGTGCCAGCTCCCCGGGACAGGGAATCACTGAAGCTTTCTTT. The chain employs TRBV18 and TRBJ1-1, with 9 bases matching TRBD1. Germline CDR1 is KGHSH and CDR2 is LQKENI. The CDR3 has 14 amino acids. Germline trimming cut 6 bases from V and 4 bases from J; bases unmatched to any gene: 6.

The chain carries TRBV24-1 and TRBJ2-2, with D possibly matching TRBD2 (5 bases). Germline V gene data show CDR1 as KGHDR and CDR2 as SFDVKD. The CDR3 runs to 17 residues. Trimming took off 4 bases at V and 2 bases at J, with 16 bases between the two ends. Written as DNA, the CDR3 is TGTGCCACCAGTGAACGAACTAGTTTTTCCAACACCGGGGAGCTGTTTTTT. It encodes CATSERTSFSNTGELFF.

The CDR3 DNA sequence: TGTGCCAGCAGCTTAAGACTAGCGGGAGGACAGGAGACCCAGTACTTC. This codes for CASSLRLAGGQETQYF. The V call is TRBV7-6, the J call TRBJ2-5, with 13 bases fitting TRBD2. CDR1 is SGHVS and CDR2 is FNYEAQ in the germline V gene. The CDR3 runs to 16 residues. With V trimmed by 2 bases and J by 5 bases, 5 bases remained unmatched.

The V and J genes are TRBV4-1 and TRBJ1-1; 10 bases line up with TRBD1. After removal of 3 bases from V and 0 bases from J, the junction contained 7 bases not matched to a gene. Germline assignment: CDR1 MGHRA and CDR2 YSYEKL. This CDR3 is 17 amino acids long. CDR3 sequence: CASSHGTGAEMNTEAFF. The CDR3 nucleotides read TGCGCCAGCAGCCACGGGACAGGGGCGGAGATGAACACTGAAGCTTTCTTT.

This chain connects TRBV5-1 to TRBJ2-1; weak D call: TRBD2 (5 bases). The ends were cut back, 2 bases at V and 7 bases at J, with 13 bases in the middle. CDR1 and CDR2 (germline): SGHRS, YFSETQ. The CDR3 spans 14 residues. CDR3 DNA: TGCGCCAGCAGCTTTACGGGCGGGCGGAATGAGCAGTTCTTC. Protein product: CASSFTGGRNEQFF.

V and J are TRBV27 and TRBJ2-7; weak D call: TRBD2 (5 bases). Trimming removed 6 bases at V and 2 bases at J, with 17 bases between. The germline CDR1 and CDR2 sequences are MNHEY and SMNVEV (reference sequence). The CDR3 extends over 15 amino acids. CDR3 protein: CASRGISGVAYEQYF. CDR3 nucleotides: TGTGCCAGCAGGGGGATCTCCGGGGTGGCCTACGAGCAGTACTTC.

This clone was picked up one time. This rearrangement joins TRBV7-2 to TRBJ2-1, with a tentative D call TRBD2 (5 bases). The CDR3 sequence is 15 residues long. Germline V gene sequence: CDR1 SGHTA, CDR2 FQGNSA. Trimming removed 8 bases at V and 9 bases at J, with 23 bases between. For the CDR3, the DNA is TGTGCCAGCTCAAAGGTAAGGGAGATCGCGAGTGAGCAGTTCTTC. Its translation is CASSKVREIASEQFF.

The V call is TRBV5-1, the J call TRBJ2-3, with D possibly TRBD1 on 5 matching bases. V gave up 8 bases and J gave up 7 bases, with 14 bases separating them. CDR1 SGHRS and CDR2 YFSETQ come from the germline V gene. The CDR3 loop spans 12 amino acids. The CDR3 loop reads CASKQELNTQYF. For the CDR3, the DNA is TGCGCCAGTAAACAGGAGCTCAATACGCAGTATTTT.